This note documents a single T cell receptor beta chain sequence. These data are taken from a study of blood T cell repertoires in COVID-19. At the level of the study: From T cells, B-cell-depleted T cells, or PBMCs came the material, which was cDNA or gDNA.

Per germline, CDR1 ENHRY and CDR2 SYGVKD. The V and J ends lost 7 bases and 6 bases, in that order; junction bases with no gene match: 5. The CDR3 length is 13 residues. Assignment of participants to cohorts was predicated upon participant-reported clinical history. Per the original methods: Scientists estimated how many nucleated cells there were by amplifying reference gene primers. Generated by immunoSEQ multiplex PCR, the TCRdb table keeps only in-frame clones and is missing some. That table supplies the V and J calls and clone size; D and trimming were determined from the DNA. The data contain about 82,000 clones, about 89% of them singletons.

The sequencing input was PBMCs or T cells enriched from blood (not recorded which). The TCR sequence derives from a woman aged 45-59 years with acute COVID-19. The rearrangement joins TRBV10-3 to TRBJ1-1; the match to TRBD1 covers 10 bases. The CDR3 nucleotides read TGTGCCATCAATGGACAGGGGGGGGCTGAAGCTTTCTTT. Its translation is CAINGQGGAEAFF.